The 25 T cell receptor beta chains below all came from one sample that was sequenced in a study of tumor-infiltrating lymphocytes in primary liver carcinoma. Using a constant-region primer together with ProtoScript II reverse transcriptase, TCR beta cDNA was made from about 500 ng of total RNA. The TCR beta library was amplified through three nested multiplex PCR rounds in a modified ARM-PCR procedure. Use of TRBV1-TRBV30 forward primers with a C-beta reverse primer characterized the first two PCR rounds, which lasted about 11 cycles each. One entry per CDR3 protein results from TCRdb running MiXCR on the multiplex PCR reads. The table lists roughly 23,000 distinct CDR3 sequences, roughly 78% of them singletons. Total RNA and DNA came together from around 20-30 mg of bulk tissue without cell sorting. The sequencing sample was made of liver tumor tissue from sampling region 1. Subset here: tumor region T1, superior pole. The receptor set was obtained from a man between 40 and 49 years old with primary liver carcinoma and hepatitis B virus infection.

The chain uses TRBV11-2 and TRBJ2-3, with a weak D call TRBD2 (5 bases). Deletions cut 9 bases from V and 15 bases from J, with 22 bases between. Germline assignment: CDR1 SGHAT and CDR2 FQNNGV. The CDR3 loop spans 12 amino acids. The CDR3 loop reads CASSASTDTNYF. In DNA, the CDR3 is TGTGCCAGTAGCGCCAGCACAGATACGAACTATTTT.

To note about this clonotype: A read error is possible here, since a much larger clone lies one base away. CDR3 nucleotide sequence: TGTGCCAGCAAGGAATACGGCCATGATCAGTTCTTC. Translated, it gives CASKEYGHDQFF. This chain joins TRBV6-2 or TRBV6-3 and TRBJ2-1; D uncertain. CDR3 length equals 12 residues. Germline V gene data show CDR1 as MNHEY and CDR2 as SVGEGT.

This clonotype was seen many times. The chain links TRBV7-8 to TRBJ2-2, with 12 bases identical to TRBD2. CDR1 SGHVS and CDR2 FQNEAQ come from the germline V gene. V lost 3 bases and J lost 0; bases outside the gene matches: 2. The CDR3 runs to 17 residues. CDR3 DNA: TGTGCCAGCAGCTTCCGGACTAGCGGGGCGAACACCGGGGAGCTGTTTTTT. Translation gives CASSFRTSGANTGELFF.

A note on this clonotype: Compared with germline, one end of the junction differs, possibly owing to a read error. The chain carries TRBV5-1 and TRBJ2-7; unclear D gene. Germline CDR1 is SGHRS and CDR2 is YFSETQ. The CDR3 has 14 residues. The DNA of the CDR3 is TGCGCCAGCAGTTCCTATTCAGTCTCCTATGAGCAGTACTTC. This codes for CASSSYSVSYEQYF.

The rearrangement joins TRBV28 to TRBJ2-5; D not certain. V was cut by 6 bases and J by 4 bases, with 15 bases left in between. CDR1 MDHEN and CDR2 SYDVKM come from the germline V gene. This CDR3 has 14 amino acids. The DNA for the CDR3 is TGTGCCAGCAGGACGATAGGATGGGGAGAGACCCAGTACTTC. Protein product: CASRTIGWGETQYF.

The CDR3 nucleotides read TGTGCCAGCAGACAACCCATCAACCCCACAGATACGCAGTATTTT. As protein: CASRQPINPTDTQYF. The gene calls are TRBV11-2 and TRBJ2-3; D is unresolved. CDR3 length equals 15 residues. The germline V gene has CDR1 SGHAT and CDR2 FQNNGV. V lost 6 bases and J 2 bases, leaving 15 bases between the germline ends.

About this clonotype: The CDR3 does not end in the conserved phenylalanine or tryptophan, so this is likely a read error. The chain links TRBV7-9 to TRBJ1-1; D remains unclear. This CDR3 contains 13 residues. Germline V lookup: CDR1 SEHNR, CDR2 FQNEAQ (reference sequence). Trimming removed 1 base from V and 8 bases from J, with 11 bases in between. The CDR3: CASSLEAGSEAFL. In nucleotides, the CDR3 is TGTGCCAGCAGCTTAGAGGCGGGCTCCGAAGCTTTCCTT.

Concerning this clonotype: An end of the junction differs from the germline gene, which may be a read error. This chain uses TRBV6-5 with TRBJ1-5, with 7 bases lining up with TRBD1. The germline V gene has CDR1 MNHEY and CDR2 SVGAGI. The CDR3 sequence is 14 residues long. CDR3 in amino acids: CTSRGWGRNQPQHF. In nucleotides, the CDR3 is TGTACCAGCAGGGGGTGGGGTCGCAATCAGCCCCAGCATTTT.

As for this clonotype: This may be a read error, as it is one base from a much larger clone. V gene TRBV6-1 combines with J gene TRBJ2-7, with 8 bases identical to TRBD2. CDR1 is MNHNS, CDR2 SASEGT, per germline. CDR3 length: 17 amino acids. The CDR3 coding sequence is TGTGCCAGCAATGAAGGAACCCTCGGGGCGGGAGGTTACGAGCAGTACTTC. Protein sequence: CASNEGTLGAGGYEQYF.

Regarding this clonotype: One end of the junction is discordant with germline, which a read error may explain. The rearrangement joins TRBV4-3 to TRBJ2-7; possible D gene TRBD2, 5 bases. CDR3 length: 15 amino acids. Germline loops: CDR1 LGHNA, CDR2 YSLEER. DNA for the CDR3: TGCGCCAGCAGCCTAGATCTGGAGGCTCCCTACGAGCAGTATTTC. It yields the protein CASSLDLEAPYEQYF.

CDR3 residues: CLSSLTDGAYGQYF. CDR3 bases: TGTCTCAGCAGCTTAACCGACGGAGCCTACGGGCAGTACTTC. This chain uses TRBV11-2 with TRBJ2-5, with D uncertain. The CDR3 is made up of 14 amino acids. Per germline, CDR1 SGHAT and CDR2 FQNNGV.

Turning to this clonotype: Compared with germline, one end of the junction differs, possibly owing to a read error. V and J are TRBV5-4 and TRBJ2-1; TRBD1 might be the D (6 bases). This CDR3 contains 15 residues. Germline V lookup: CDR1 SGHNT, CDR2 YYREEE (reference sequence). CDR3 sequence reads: CASSSEWDKHNEQFF. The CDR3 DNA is TGTGCCAGTAGCTCCGAATGGGACAAACACAATGAGCAGTTCTTC. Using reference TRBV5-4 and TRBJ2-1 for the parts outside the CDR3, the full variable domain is ETGVTQSPTHLIKTRGQQVTLRCSSQSGHNTVSWYQQALGQGPQFIFQYYREEENGRGNFPPRFSGLQFPNYSSELNVNALELDDSALYLCASSSEWDKHNEQFFGPGTRLTVL.

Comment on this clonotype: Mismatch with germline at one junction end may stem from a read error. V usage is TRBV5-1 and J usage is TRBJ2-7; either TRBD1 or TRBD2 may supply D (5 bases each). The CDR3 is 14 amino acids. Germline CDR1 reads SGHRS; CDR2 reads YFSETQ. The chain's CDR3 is CASSLGDHSYEQHF. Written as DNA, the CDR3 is TGTGCCAGCAGCTTGGGGGACCATTCCTACGAGCAGCACTTC.

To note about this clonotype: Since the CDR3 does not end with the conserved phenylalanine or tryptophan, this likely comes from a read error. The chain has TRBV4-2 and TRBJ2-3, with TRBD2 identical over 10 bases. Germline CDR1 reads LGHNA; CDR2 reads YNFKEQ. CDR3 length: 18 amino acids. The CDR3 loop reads CASGQVALLAGATDMQYP. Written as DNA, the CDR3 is TGTGCCAGCGGCCAAGTGGCGCTTCTAGCGGGAGCGACAGATATGCAGTATCCT.

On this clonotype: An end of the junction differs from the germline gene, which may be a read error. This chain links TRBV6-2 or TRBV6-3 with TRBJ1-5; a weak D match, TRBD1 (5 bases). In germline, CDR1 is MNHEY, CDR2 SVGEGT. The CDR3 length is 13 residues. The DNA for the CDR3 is TGTGCCAGCAGTTACTGGGGGGACCAGCCTCAGCATTTT. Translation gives CASSYWGDQPQHF.

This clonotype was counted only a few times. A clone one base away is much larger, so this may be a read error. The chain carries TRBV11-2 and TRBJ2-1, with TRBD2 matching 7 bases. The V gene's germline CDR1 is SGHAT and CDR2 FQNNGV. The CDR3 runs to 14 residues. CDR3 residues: CASTPSGAFNKQFF. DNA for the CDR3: TGTGCCAGCACCCCCAGCGGGGCCTTCAATAAGCAGTTCTTC.

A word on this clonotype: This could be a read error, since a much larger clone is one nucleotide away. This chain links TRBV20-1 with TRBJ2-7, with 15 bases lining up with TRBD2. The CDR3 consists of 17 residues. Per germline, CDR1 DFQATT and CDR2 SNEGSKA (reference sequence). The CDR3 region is CGASPLGTSGRSYEQYF. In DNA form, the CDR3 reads TGCGGTGCTAGTCCCCTAGGGACTAGCGGGAGGTCCTACGAGCAGTACTTC.

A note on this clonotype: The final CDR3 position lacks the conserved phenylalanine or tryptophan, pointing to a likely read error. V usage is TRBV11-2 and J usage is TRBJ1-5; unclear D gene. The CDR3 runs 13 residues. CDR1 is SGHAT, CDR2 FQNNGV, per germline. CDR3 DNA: TGTGCCATCAGCTTAGATGGCGGACAGCCCCAGCATTCT. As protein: CAISLDGGQPQHS.

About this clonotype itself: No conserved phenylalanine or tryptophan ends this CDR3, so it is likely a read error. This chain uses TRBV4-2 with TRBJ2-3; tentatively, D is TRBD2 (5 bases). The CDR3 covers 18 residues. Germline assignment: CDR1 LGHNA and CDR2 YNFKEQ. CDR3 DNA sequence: TGTGTCAGCAGCCGAGTGGCGCTTCTAGTGGGAGCGACAGATACGCAGTATTCT. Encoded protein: CVSSRVALLVGATDTQYS.

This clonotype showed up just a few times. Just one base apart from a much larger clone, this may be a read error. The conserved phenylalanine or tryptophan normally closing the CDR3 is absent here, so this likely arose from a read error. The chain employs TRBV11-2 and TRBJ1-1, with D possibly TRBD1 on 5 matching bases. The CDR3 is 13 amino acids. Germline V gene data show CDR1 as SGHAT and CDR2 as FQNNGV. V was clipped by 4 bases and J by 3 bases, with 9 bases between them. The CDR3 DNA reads TGTGCCAGCAGCTCTCCGGGGGACACTGAAGCTTTCTCT. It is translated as CASSSPGDTEAFS.

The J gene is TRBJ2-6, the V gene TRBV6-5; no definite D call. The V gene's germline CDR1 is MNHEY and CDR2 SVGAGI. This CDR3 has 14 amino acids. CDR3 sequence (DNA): TGTGCTAGCCGTTCCGTCACGGGGGCCAACGTCCTGACTTTC. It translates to CASRSVTGANVLTF.

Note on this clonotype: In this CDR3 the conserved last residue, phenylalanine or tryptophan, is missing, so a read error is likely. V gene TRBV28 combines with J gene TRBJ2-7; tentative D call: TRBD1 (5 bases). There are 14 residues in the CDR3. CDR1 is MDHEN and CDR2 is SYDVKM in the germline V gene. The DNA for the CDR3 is TGTACCAGCATCCGGACATGGGGCTCCTACGAGCAGTACTAC. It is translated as CTSIRTWGSYEQYY.

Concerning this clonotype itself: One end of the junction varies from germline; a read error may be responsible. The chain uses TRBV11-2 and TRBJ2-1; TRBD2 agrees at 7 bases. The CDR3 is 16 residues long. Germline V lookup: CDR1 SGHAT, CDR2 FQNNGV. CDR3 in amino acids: CASSPFSSGKDVEQFF. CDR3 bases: TGTGCTAGCAGCCCTTTTTCCAGCGGGAAGGATGTTGAGCAGTTCTTC.

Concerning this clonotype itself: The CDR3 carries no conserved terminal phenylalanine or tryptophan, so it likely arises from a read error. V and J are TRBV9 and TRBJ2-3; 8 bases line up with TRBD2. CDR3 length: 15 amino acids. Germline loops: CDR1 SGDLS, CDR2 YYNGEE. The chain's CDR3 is CASSVEAGVADTQYI. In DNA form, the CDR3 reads TGTGCCAGCAGTGTAGAAGCGGGAGTCGCAGATACGCAGTATATT.

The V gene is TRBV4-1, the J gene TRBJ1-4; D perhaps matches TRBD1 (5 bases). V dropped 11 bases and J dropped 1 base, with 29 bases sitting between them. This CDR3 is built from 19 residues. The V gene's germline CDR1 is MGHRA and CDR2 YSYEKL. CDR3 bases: TGCGCCGGCACCCAGAATAGGCAGGGTGGTATCGTAACTAATGAAAAACTGTTTTTT. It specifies CAGTQNRQGGIVTNEKLFF.